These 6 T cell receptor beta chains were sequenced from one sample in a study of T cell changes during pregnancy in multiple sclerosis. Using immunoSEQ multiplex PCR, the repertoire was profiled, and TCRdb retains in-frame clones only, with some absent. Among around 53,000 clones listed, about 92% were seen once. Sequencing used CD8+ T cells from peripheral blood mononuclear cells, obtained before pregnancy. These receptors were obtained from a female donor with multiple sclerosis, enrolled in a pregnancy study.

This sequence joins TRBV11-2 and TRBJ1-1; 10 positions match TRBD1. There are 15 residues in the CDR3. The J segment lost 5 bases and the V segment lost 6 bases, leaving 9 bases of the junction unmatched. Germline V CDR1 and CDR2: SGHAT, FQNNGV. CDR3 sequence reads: CASSPPGQGITEAFF. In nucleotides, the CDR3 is TGTGCCAGCAGTCCTCCGGGACAGGGGATAACTGAAGCTTTCTTT.

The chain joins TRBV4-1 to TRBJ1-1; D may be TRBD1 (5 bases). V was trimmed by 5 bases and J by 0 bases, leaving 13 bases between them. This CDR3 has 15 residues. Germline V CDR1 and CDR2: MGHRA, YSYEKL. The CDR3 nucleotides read TGCGCCAGCAGCTCAGCGGGGCCGGTGAACACTGAAGCTTTCTTT. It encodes CASSSAGPVNTEAFF.

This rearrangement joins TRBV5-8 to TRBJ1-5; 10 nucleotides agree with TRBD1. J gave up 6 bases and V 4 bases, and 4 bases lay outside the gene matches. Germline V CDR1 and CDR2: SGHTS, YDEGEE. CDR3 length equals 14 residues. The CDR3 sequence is CASSHRDRGQPQHF. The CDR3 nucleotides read TGTGCCAGCAGCCACCGGGACAGGGGTCAGCCCCAGCATTTT.

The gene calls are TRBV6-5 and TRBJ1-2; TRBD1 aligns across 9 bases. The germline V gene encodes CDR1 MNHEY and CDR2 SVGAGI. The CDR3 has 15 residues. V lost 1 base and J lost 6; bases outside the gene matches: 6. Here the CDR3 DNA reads TGTGCCAGCAGTTACTTTTTGGGACAGGGAGATGGCTACACCTTC. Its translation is CASSYFLGQGDGYTF.

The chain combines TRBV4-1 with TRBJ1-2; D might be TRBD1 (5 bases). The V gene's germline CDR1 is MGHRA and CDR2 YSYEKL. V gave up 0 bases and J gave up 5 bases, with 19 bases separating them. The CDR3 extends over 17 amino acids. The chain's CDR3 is CASSQDLLGTGLYGYTF. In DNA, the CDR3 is TGCGCCAGCAGCCAAGATCTTTTAGGGACTGGACTTTATGGCTACACCTTC.

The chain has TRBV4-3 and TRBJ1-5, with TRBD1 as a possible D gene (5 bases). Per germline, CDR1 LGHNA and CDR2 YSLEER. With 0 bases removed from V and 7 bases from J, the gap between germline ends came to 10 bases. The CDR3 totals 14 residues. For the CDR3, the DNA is TGCGCCAGCAGCCAAGATAGGGGTGTACAGCCCCAGCATTTT. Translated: CASSQDRGVQPQHF.